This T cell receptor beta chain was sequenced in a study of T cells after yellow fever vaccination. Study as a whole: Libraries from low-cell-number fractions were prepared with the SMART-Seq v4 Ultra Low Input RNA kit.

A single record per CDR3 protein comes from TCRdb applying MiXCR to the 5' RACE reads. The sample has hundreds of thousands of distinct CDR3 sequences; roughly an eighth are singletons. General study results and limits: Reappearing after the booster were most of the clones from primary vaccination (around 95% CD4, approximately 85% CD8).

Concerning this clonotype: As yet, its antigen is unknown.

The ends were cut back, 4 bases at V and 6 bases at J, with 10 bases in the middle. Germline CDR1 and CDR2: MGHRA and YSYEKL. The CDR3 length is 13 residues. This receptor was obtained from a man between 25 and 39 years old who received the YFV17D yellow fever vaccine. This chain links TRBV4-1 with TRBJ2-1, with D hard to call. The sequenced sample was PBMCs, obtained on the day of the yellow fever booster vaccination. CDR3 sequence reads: CASSLRLSNEQFF. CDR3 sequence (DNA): TGCGCCAGCAGCCTCCGTCTATCCAATGAGCAGTTCTTC.